The 28 T cell receptor beta chains listed next were all sequenced from one sample in a study of technical replicates of blood from a few donors. Generated by immunoSEQ multiplex PCR, the TCRdb table keeps only in-frame clones and is missing some. The data contain about 89,000 clones, just under 95% of them seen just once; the ten biggest clones take up approximately 0.25%. The source material was T cells isolated from PBMCs. All receptors come from a human donor in good health.

The V and J genes are TRBV10-3 and TRBJ1-2; 11 bases are a match to TRBD1. The CDR3 sequence is 16 residues long. V gave up 5 bases and J gave up 6 bases; unmatched junction bases: 11. CDR1 ENHRY and CDR2 SYGVKD come from the germline V gene. The CDR3 is CAISSRGGQGANGYTF. The CDR3 DNA is TGTGCCATCAGTTCCCGGGGAGGACAGGGGGCCAATGGCTACACCTTC.

This rearrangement joins TRBV10-3 to TRBJ2-3, with no clear D. Germline values: CDR1 ENHRY, CDR2 SYGVKD. The V and J ends lost 5 bases and 5 bases respectively, with 5 bases between them. The CDR3 spans 11 residues. The CDR3 coding sequence is TGTGCCATCAGTTCCGGAGATACGCAGTATTTT. Protein: CAISSGDTQYF.

This chain links TRBV28 with TRBJ2-7, with 14 bases aligning to TRBD2. Germline CDR1 is MDHEN and CDR2 is SYDVKM. There are 19 residues in the CDR3. V lost 3 bases to trimming and J lost 2 bases; unmatched junction nucleotides: 12. CDR3: CASSFLAGLAGGNTYEQYF. In DNA, the CDR3 is TGTGCCAGCAGTTTCCTAGCCGGACTAGCGGGAGGTAATACCTACGAGCAGTACTTC. Full variable domain (outside the CDR3, taken from reference TRBV28 and TRBJ2-7): DVKVTQSSRYLVKRTGEKVFLECVQDMDHENMFWYRQDPGLGLRLIYFSYDVKMKEKGDIPEGYSVSREKKERFSLILESASTNQTSMYLCASSFLAGLAGGNTYEQYFGPGTRLTVT.

This chain uses TRBV5-1 with TRBJ2-7, with TRBD2 matching 8 bases. The germline CDR1 and CDR2 sequences are SGHRS and YFSETQ. J lost 6 bases, V lost 3 bases, and 11 bases had no gene match. The CDR3 length is 15 residues. Here the CDR3 reads CASSSSGTSAFEQYF. CDR3 bases: TGCGCCAGCAGCTCTTCCGGGACTAGTGCCTTCGAGCAGTACTTC.

The chain couples TRBV19 to TRBJ2-3; 9 positions match TRBD2. The CDR3 spans 18 residues. J lost 2 bases, V lost 5 bases, and 14 bases had no gene match. Germline-derived CDR1 and CDR2 are LNHDA and SQIVND (reference sequence). The CDR3 sequence: CASSLGWVAGASTDTQYF. Written as DNA, the CDR3 is TGTGCCAGTAGTTTGGGTTGGGTAGCGGGGGCGTCCACAGATACGCAGTATTTT.

The chain couples TRBV9 to TRBJ1-4, with TRBD1 as a possible D gene (5 bases). Germline CDR1 reads SGDLS; CDR2 reads YYNGEE. CDR3 length: 16 residues. Trimming left V 2 bases short and J 3 bases short, with 14 bases between. The CDR3 protein is CASSVAAGAANEKLFF. The CDR3 nucleotides read TGTGCCAGCAGCGTTGCAGCTGGGGCGGCTAATGAAAAACTGTTTTTT.

The chain is built from TRBV9 and TRBJ1-1; the D gene is possibly TRBD1 (6 bases). Looked up from germline, CDR1 is SGDLS and CDR2 is YYNGEE. The CDR3 contains 14 residues. Trimming took off 4 bases at V and 3 bases at J, with 13 bases between the two ends. CDR3 sequence: CASSWGGADTEAFF. The CDR3 coding sequence is TGTGCCAGCAGCTGGGGGGGCGCCGACACTGAAGCTTTCTTT.

This chain connects TRBV6-4 to TRBJ2-1; 7 bases line up with TRBD2. Losses at the gene ends were 3 bases for V and 3 bases for J; bases not matched to a gene: 2. There are 14 residues in the CDR3. Per the germline V gene, CDR1 is MRHNA and CDR2 is SNTAGT. DNA of the CDR3: TGTGCCAGCAGTGATAAGCGGGACTACAATGAGCAGTTCTTC. It encodes CASSDKRDYNEQFF.

V is TRBV2 and J is TRBJ2-2; maybe TRBD2 (5 bases). Germline lookup yields CDR1 SNHLY and CDR2 FYNNEI. V lost 5 bases and J 7 bases, leaving 14 bases between the germline ends. CDR3 length: 14 residues. The CDR3 nucleotides are TGTGCCAGCAGTCCCCAACGTAGCGTCGGGGAGCTGTTTTTT. Protein: CASSPQRSVGELFF.

The rearrangement links TRBV13 to TRBJ2-3, with TRBD2 matching over 7 bases. V lost 5 bases, J lost 1 base, and 6 bases stayed unmatched. The V gene's germline CDR1 is PRHDT and CDR2 FYEKMQ (reference sequence). The CDR3 has 15 residues. The CDR3 DNA reads TGTGCCAGCAGCCCCGGACTAGGAGGCACAGATACGCAGTATTTT. Encoded protein: CASSPGLGGTDTQYF. Full variable domain (remainder filled in from reference TRBV13 and TRBJ2-3): AAGVIQSPRHLIKEKRETATLKCYPIPRHDTVYWYQQGPGQDPQFLISFYEKMQSDKGSIPDRFSAQQFSDYHSELNMSSLELGDSALYFCASSPGLGGTDTQYFGPGTRLTVL.

The chain employs TRBV5-1 and TRBJ2-5, with 10 positions matching TRBD2. Germline loops: CDR1 SGHRS, CDR2 YFSETQ. CDR3 size: 17 residues. The V and J ends lost 0 bases and 1 base, in that order; junction bases with no gene match: 6. CDR3 residues: CASSLVLAGASQETQYF. The CDR3 DNA follows: TGCGCCAGCAGCTTGGTGCTAGCGGGGGCTAGCCAAGAGACCCAGTACTTC.

The gene calls are TRBV4-1 and TRBJ1-5; the D gene is possibly TRBD1 (5 bases). V lost 3 bases and J 5 bases, leaving 17 bases between the germline ends. The germline CDR1 and CDR2 sequences are MGHRA and YSYEKL. This CDR3 is 16 amino acids long. The CDR3 is CASSQGRGGSHQPQHF. The CDR3 region has the DNA TGCGCCAGCAGCCAGGGGAGGGGAGGGAGTCATCAGCCCCAGCATTTT.

The gene calls are TRBV4-2 and TRBJ2-1; TRBD2 aligns across 11 bases. Germline V lookup: CDR1 LGHNA, CDR2 YNFKEQ. V shed 3 bases, J shed 0 bases, and the junction held 7 bases outside the gene matches. This CDR3 is 18 amino acids long. CDR3 nucleotides: TGTGCCAGCAGCCATGGGGGACTAGCGGATAGCTCCTACAATGAGCAGTTCTTC. This translates into CASSHGGLADSSYNEQFF.

The chain joins TRBV21-1 to TRBJ2-7; the table's TRBD2 call for D was not verified on the DNA. TRBV21-1 is flagged as a pseudogene. This CDR3 has 16 amino acids. The CDR3 bases are TGTGCCAGCACCCCTCACAGGGAGGGGGGGGAAGACGAGCAGTACTTC. It yields the protein CASTPHREGGEDEQYF.

V usage is TRBV11-2 and J usage is TRBJ1-2, with 7 bases lining up with TRBD1. The V gene end was trimmed by 4 bases and the J gene end by 4 bases; junction bases not matched to a gene: 15. This CDR3 spans 17 amino acids. CDR1 SGHAT and CDR2 FQNNGV come from the germline V gene. CDR3 DNA: TGTGCCAGCAGCTCACTCTTTTTGACAGGGAAGAGCTATGGCTACACCTTC. Translating it yields CASSSLFLTGKSYGYTF.

V is TRBV27 and J is TRBJ2-7; 13 nucleotides align to TRBD2. Losses at the gene ends were 6 bases for V and 4 bases for J; bases not matched to a gene: 18. CDR1 is MNHEY and CDR2 is SMNVEV in the germline V gene (reference sequence). CDR3 length: 19 residues. CDR3 amino acids: CASSTLGLAGALIGYEQYF. The CDR3 DNA is TGTGCCAGCAGCACCCTTGGACTAGCGGGAGCCCTAATAGGGTACGAGCAGTACTTC.

The chain recombines TRBV7-6 with TRBJ1-1; 9 bases line up with TRBD1. The CDR3 spans 15 residues. Germline trimming cut 5 bases from V and 5 bases from J; bases unmatched to any gene: 9. Germline values: CDR1 SGHVS, CDR2 FNYEAQ. The CDR3: CASSRYGQGKTEAFF. The CDR3 DNA sequence: TGTGCCAGCAGCCGATATGGACAGGGGAAAACTGAAGCTTTCTTT.

The V call is TRBV10-3, the J call TRBJ2-2, with TRBD1 matching 8 bases. CDR1 is ENHRY, CDR2 SYGVKD, per germline. CDR3 length: 14 amino acids. J gave up 5 bases and V 6 bases, and 5 bases lay outside the gene matches. In DNA form, the CDR3 reads TGTGCCATCAGATGGACAGGGCTGACCGGGGAGCTGTTTTTT. Translation gives CAIRWTGLTGELFF.

The chain couples TRBV29-1 to TRBJ1-4; 11 positions match TRBD1. V lost 3 bases, J lost 6 bases, and 9 bases stayed unmatched. This CDR3 has 16 amino acids. Germline V gives CDR1 SQVTM, CDR2 ANQGSEA. CDR3 DNA: TGCAGCGTTGAGAGTTTGGGACAGGGGGAGGATGAAAAACTGTTTTTT. Its translation is CSVESLGQGEDEKLFF.

The J gene is TRBJ2-3, the V gene TRBV27; D gene ambiguous. The length of the CDR3 is 13 residues. Germline lookup yields CDR1 MNHEY and CDR2 SMNVEV (reference sequence). Trimming took off 1 base at V and 3 bases at J, with 5 bases between the two ends. In DNA form, the CDR3 reads TGTGCCAGCAGTTTATTCGGTACAGATACGCAGTATTTT. It yields the protein CASSLFGTDTQYF.

The V call is TRBV13, the J call TRBJ2-2, with D perhaps matching TRBD1 (6 bases). This CDR3 region has 14 residues. CDR1 and CDR2 from the germline V gene are PRHDT and FYEKMQ (reference sequence). The germline V and J ends were trimmed by 3 bases and 4 bases, with 9 bases remaining between them. CDR3 in DNA: TGTGCCAGCAGCTTCAGAGGGGGCACCGGGGAGCTGTTTTTT. Its protein is CASSFRGGTGELFF.

DNA for the CDR3: TGCGCCAGCAGCACGGAGGTATACACTGAAGCTTTCTTT. It yields the protein CASSTEVYTEAFF. The chain combines TRBV5-1 with TRBJ1-1; D is unresolved. Trimming removed 4 bases from V and 3 bases from J, with 10 bases in between. CDR1 and CDR2 (germline): SGHRS, YFSETQ. The CDR3 sequence is 13 residues long.

The chain has TRBV19 and TRBJ2-7, with D possibly matching TRBD2 (7 bases). This CDR3 is 14 amino acids long. CDR1 is LNHDA, CDR2 SQIVND, per germline (reference sequence). The V gene lost 4 bases and the J gene lost 6 bases, with 16 bases spanning the gap. The DNA for the CDR3 is TGTGCCAGTAGTACCGAGGGGGGGTCGGGCGAGCAGTACTTC. This translates into CASSTEGGSGEQYF.

This chain connects TRBV9 to TRBJ1-2; no clear D. This CDR3 region has 19 residues. Germline V gene lookup returns CDR1 SGDLS and CDR2 YYNGEE. V lost 0 bases and J 7 bases, leaving 28 bases between the germline ends. CDR3: CASSVDTRVVANTRRGYTF. The CDR3 nucleotides are TGTGCCAGCAGCGTAGACACGAGGGTAGTCGCCAATACGAGGCGTGGCTACACCTTC.

CDR3 loop: CASSKRRLVAGGGRNEQFF. Here the CDR3 DNA reads TGTGCCAGCAGCAAAAGAAGGTTGGTTGCGGGAGGGGGGCGTAATGAGCAGTTCTTC. The chain couples TRBV21-1 to TRBJ2-1; the D segment call TRBD2 is taken from the table without a DNA check. TRBV21-1 is a documented pseudogene. The CDR3 extends over 19 amino acids.

The chain uses TRBV28 and TRBJ2-7; possibly TRBD2 for D (6 bases). Germline CDR1 reads MDHEN; CDR2 reads SYDVKM. This CDR3 region has 15 residues. Trimming shortened V by 3 bases and J by 0 bases, and 12 bases separated the two germline ends. The CDR3 sequence is CASSFRNSGSYEQYF. The CDR3 DNA sequence: TGTGCCAGCAGTTTTCGGAATAGCGGCTCCTACGAGCAGTACTTC.

Concerning this clone: A junction boundary mismatches the germline segment, possibly from a read error. The sample contains more than one DNA sequence encoding this CDR3. The rearrangement links TRBV30 to TRBJ2-5; TRBD2 agrees at 16 bases. This CDR3 contains 17 residues. Germline values: CDR1 GTSNPN, CDR2 SVGIG (reference sequence). In DNA, the CDR3 is TGCGCCTGGGAGGGACTAGCGGGGGGGCTTCACCCAGAGACCCAGTACTTC. This gives the protein CAWEGLAGGLHPETQYF.

The rearrangement uses TRBV29-1 and TRBJ1-1, with D hard to call. Germline V CDR1 and CDR2: SQVTM, ANQGSEA. Deletions cut 3 bases from V and 2 bases from J, with 7 bases between. The CDR3 totals 12 residues. CDR3 nucleotides: TGCAGCGTTGATCGGGTTAACACTGAAGCTTTCTTT. As protein: CSVDRVNTEAFF.